A single sample is the source of the 17 T cell receptor beta chains below, sequenced in a study of shared clonotypes between healthy human individuals. Method: immunoSEQ multiplex PCR; TCRdb's copy keeps in-frame clones and lacks some. The table records around 340,000 clones, more than 60% of them present only once. Sequencing was carried out using memory CD4+ T cells sorted from blood. Subset given: CD45RA-negative fraction. The receptors were sampled from a man younger than 45 in good health.

J is TRBJ2-7 and V is TRBV10-3; possible D gene TRBD2, 6 bases. The V and J ends lost 4 bases and 5 bases respectively, with 9 bases between them. Germline CDR1 ENHRY, CDR2 SYGVKD. The CDR3 contains 12 residues. The DNA of the CDR3 is TGTGCCATCAGTGGGCGGGGCGACGAGCAGTACTTC. Translating it yields CAISGRGDEQYF.

In its sample, this clone was seen once. V usage is TRBV11-1 and J usage is TRBJ2-1; 10 nucleotides match TRBD2. V shed 1 base and J 4 bases; nucleotides not matched to a gene: 1. The CDR3 is made up of 15 amino acids. Germline-derived CDR1 and CDR2 are SGHAT and FQDESV (reference sequence). For the CDR3, the DNA is TGTGCCAGCAGCTTAGAAGCGGGAGGGTACAATGAGCAGTTCTTC. As protein: CASSLEAGGYNEQFF.

This chain uses TRBV29-1 with TRBJ2-1; tentatively, D is TRBD1 or TRBD2 (5 bases each). This CDR3 contains 14 residues. Germline-derived CDR1 and CDR2 are SQVTM and ANQGSEA. The V end lost 1 base, the J end lost 4 bases, and 11 bases lay between the germline ends. The CDR3 region is CSVEVGPQYNEQFF. DNA of the CDR3: TGCAGCGTTGAAGTGGGACCCCAGTACAATGAGCAGTTCTTC.

The chain uses TRBV27 and TRBJ2-3, with 11 positions matching TRBD2. The germline V gene has CDR1 MNHEY and CDR2 SMNVEV (reference sequence). With V trimmed by 7 bases and J by 0 bases, 3 bases remained unmatched. The CDR3 loop spans 15 amino acids. The CDR3 DNA follows: TGTGCCAGCAATCTAGCGGGAGGAAGCACAGATACGCAGTATTTT. It translates to CASNLAGGSTDTQYF.

This clone has just a few counts. This chain connects TRBV19 to TRBJ1-5; 11 nucleotides align to TRBD1. This CDR3 is 16 amino acids long. Germline V CDR1 and CDR2: LNHDA, SQIVND (reference sequence). V shed 2 bases, J shed 7 bases, and the junction held 7 bases outside the gene matches. This CDR3 is CASSIKGQGAGQPQHF. In nucleotides, the CDR3 is TGTGCCAGTAGTATAAAAGGACAGGGGGCAGGACAGCCCCAGCATTTT.

As concerns this clone: This same CDR3 is encoded by further DNA sequences in the sample. The V and J genes are TRBV7-9 and TRBJ1-4, with 9 positions matching TRBD1. The V and J ends lost 0 bases and 7 bases, in that order; junction bases with no gene match: 3. CDR1 and CDR2 (germline): SEHNR, FQNEAQ (reference sequence). This CDR3 region has 15 residues. The CDR3 here is CASSLAGTGIEKLFF. The CDR3 nucleotides read TGTGCCAGCAGCTTAGCTGGGACAGGGATTGAAAAACTGTTTTTT.

In this sample, this clone turned up once. This CDR3 reads CSVGGGPETQYF. CDR3 in DNA: TGCAGCGTTGGAGGGGGCCCAGAGACCCAGTACTTC. V and J are TRBV29-1 and TRBJ2-5; 7 bases fit TRBD1. CDR1 and CDR2 (germline): SQVTM, ANQGSEA. The CDR3 runs to 12 residues. V gave up 4 bases and J gave up 4 bases; unmatched junction bases: 3.

V and J are TRBV28 and TRBJ1-3, with D unresolved. The ends were cut back, 5 bases at V and 0 bases at J, with 14 bases in the middle. The CDR3 loop spans 16 amino acids. Germline CDR1 and CDR2: MDHEN and SYDVKM. CDR3 amino acids: CASSPPAAYSGNTIYF. The CDR3 region has the DNA TGTGCCAGCAGTCCGCCGGCAGCTTACTCTGGAAACACCATATATTTT.

This clone showed up just a few times. The V gene is TRBV30, the J gene TRBJ1-6, with TRBD1 matching over 7 bases. This CDR3 spans 14 amino acids. The V segment lost 6 bases and the J segment 6 bases; nucleotides outside the gene matches: 8. Germline V gene lookup returns CDR1 GTSNPN and CDR2 SVGIG (reference sequence). As DNA, the CDR3 is TGTGCCTGCGGAGTGGGACAGATTAATTCACCCCTCCACTTT. This encodes CACGVGQINSPLHF.

This clone was recorded once. The genes are TRBV28 and TRBJ2-7; D is undetermined. V lost 7 bases and J lost 4, with 8 bases in between. The CDR3 has 11 residues. Germline CDR1 is MDHEN and CDR2 is SYDVKM. The CDR3 is CASKKLYEQYF. The CDR3 nucleotides are TGTGCCAGCAAGAAATTATACGAGCAGTACTTC.

The V call is TRBV5-1, the J call TRBJ2-1; 16 bases agree with TRBD2. CDR3 length: 17 residues. The germline V gene encodes CDR1 SGHRS and CDR2 YFSETQ. Trimming removed 3 bases from V and 6 bases from J; junction bases left unmatched: 6. CDR3 nucleotides: TGCGCCAGCAGCTCGGGACTAGCGGGAGGGCCCCGCAATGAGCAGTTCTTC. Protein product: CASSSGLAGGPRNEQFF.

The chain uses TRBV18 and TRBJ2-3; D is perhaps TRBD2 (5 bases). This CDR3 has 14 amino acids. Trimming left V 1 base short and J 2 bases short, with 7 bases between. Per the germline V gene, CDR1 is KGHSH and CDR2 is LQKENI. The CDR3 DNA follows: TGTGCCAGCTCACCACGAGGGTCCACAGATACGCAGTATTTT. Its translation is CASSPRGSTDTQYF. Looking up the rest from reference TRBV18 and TRBJ2-3 gives the full variable domain: NAGVMQNPRHLVRRRGQEARLRCSPMKGHSHVYWYRQLPEEGLKFMVYLQKENIIDESGMPKERFSAEFPKEGPSILRIQQVVRGDSAAYFCASSPRGSTDTQYFGPGTRLTVL.

The V and J genes are TRBV7-8 and TRBJ2-2; TRBD2 agrees at 13 bases. CDR1 is SGHVS and CDR2 is FQNEAQ in the germline V gene. V shed 3 bases and J 5 bases; nucleotides not matched to a gene: 12. CDR3 length equals 19 residues. The CDR3 spells CASSLLPRTSGSKTGELFF. The DNA for the CDR3 is TGTGCCAGCAGCTTGTTACCTCGGACTAGCGGGAGTAAGACCGGGGAGCTGTTTTTT.

Details on this clone: The identical CDR3 is also encoded by other nucleotide sequences in the sample. The chain couples TRBV18 to TRBJ2-7, with D hard to call. V shed 1 base and J shed 4 bases, with 8 bases lying between them. The CDR3 covers 13 residues. Germline-derived CDR1 and CDR2 are KGHSH and LQKENI. CDR3 sequence (DNA): TGTGCCAGCTCACCACGGAGAGCGTACGAGCAGTACTTC. Its protein is CASSPRRAYEQYF.

The V gene is TRBV15, the J gene TRBJ2-7, with D possibly TRBD2 on 7 matching bases. There are 13 residues in the CDR3. V was shortened by 0 bases and J by 6 bases, with 9 bases between the two germline ends. Germline CDR1 reads LNHNV; CDR2 reads YYDKDF (reference sequence). For the CDR3, the DNA is TGTGCCACCAGCAGAGATCGGGGGGCCGAGCAGTACTTC. This sequence encodes CATSRDRGAEQYF.

The chain employs TRBV27 and TRBJ2-1; 7 nucleotides agree with TRBD2. CDR1 MNHEY and CDR2 SMNVEV come from the germline V gene (reference sequence). Losses at the gene ends were 4 bases for V and 0 bases for J; bases not matched to a gene: 9. CDR3 length: 17 residues. CDR3 loop: CASSYLASGSSYNEQFF. CDR3 DNA sequence: TGTGCCAGCAGTTACCTAGCTAGCGGCAGCTCCTACAATGAGCAGTTCTTC.

The chain is built from TRBV18 and TRBJ1-4; 11 nucleotides align to TRBD1. The CDR3 is made up of 14 amino acids. Germline loops: CDR1 KGHSH, CDR2 LQKENI. The trim removed 3 bases at V and 8 bases at J, leaving 2 bases unmatched. The CDR3: CASSPGTGGEKLFF. CDR3 DNA sequence: TGTGCCAGCTCACCCGGGACAGGGGGAGAAAAACTGTTTTTT.